Shown below are 10 T cell receptor beta chains from a single sample sequenced in a study of T cell changes during pregnancy in multiple sclerosis. Profiling relied on immunoSEQ multiplex PCR, and the TCRdb table lists in-frame clones only, not all of them. The top ten hold around 0.8% of the sample, which has tens of thousands of clones, 91% seen once. The material was CD4+ T cells from peripheral blood mononuclear cells, obtained in the first trimester of pregnancy. These receptors all stem from a female donor with multiple sclerosis, enrolled in a pregnancy study.

V is TRBV2 and J is TRBJ2-5; 13 bases fit TRBD2. V lost 6 bases and J lost 3; bases outside the gene matches: 4. The CDR3 is made up of 15 amino acids. Per the germline V gene, CDR1 is SNHLY and CDR2 is FYNNEI. The CDR3 DNA reads TGTGCCAGCAGCCGAGGACTAGCGGGGGAAGAGACCCAGTACTTC. It specifies CASSRGLAGEETQYF.

J is TRBJ2-3 and V is TRBV19; D might be TRBD1 (7 bases). The CDR3 contains 19 residues. Germline CDR1 and CDR2: LNHDA and SQIVND (reference sequence). Trimming took 2 bases from V and 0 from J, leaving 21 bases between them. Here the CDR3 reads CASSIFGGGAGPSTDTQYF. In DNA, the CDR3 is TGTGCCAGTAGTATATTTGGAGGGGGCGCGGGCCCTAGCACAGATACGCAGTATTTT. Filled out from reference TRBV19 and TRBJ2-3, the complete variable domain reads DGGITQSPKYLFRKEGQNVTLSCEQNLNHDAMYWYRQDPGQGLRLIYYSQIVNDFQKGDIAEGYSVSREKKESFPLTVTSAQKNPTAFYLCASSIFGGGAGPSTDTQYFGPGTRLTVL.

The chain links TRBV6-1 to TRBJ2-5; TRBD2 matches 11 bases. V lost 2 bases to trimming and J lost 2 bases; unmatched junction nucleotides: 4. Germline loops: CDR1 MNHNS, CDR2 SASEGT. This CDR3 comprises 16 residues. DNA for the CDR3: TGTGCCAGCAGTGAACTGATAGCGGGGGGGCAAGAGACCCAGTACTTC. Translating it yields CASSELIAGGQETQYF.

The rearrangement joins TRBV4-3 to TRBJ2-5; 11 nucleotides match TRBD2. V shed 4 bases, J shed 5 bases, and the junction held 6 bases outside the gene matches. Germline CDR1 LGHNA, CDR2 YSLEER. This CDR3 has 15 amino acids. In DNA form, the CDR3 reads TGCGCCAGCAGCCGTAGCGGGGGGGCCGGGGAGACCCAGTACTTC. Protein sequence: CASSRSGGAGETQYF.

The genes are TRBV6-5 and TRBJ1-6, with TRBD1 matching over 7 bases. The CDR3 sequence is 14 residues long. Trimming removed 4 bases from V and 10 bases from J; junction bases left unmatched: 7. Per germline, CDR1 MNHEY and CDR2 SVGAGI. CDR3 residues: CASSSGDRGSPLHF. CDR3 in DNA: TGTGCCAGCAGTTCCGGGGACAGAGGATCACCCCTCCACTTT.

The chain uses TRBV6-5 and TRBJ2-7, with TRBD1 identical over 10 bases. Germline V gene lookup returns CDR1 MNHEY and CDR2 SVGAGI. The CDR3 has 14 residues. After removal of 6 bases from V and 5 bases from J, the junction contained 7 bases not matched to a gene. This CDR3 reads CASRIDRGRHEQYF. CDR3 nucleotide sequence: TGTGCCAGCAGAATAGACAGGGGGCGTCACGAGCAGTACTTC.

The chain is built from TRBV7-2 and TRBJ1-5; 8 bases match TRBD1. CDR1 SGHTA and CDR2 FQGNSA come from the germline V gene. J gave up 3 bases and V 4 bases, and 11 bases lay outside the gene matches. The CDR3 is made up of 17 amino acids. CDR3 in DNA: TGTGCCAGCAGCTCCCCTTTGGACAGGGCGATCAATCAGCCCCAGCATTTT. Its translation: CASSSPLDRAINQPQHF.

The rearrangement joins TRBV6-1 to TRBJ1-2; no clear D gene. The CDR3 extends over 14 amino acids. V dropped 4 bases and J dropped 8 bases, with 17 bases sitting between them. CDR1 is MNHNS, CDR2 SASEGT, per germline. As DNA, the CDR3 is TGTGCCAGCAGTGGCCCTGGAAGGGCGGGCGGCTACACCTTC. This gives the protein CASSGPGRAGGYTF.

The chain joins TRBV7-2 to TRBJ1-5; 9 bases are a match to TRBD1. V lost 1 base to trimming and J lost 7 bases; unmatched junction nucleotides: 8. The CDR3 is 16 residues long. In germline, CDR1 is SGHTA, CDR2 FQGNSA. CDR3 in DNA: TGTGCCAGCAGCTTAGGACAGGGGGTGCTTAGCCAGCCCCAGCATTTT. As protein: CASSLGQGVLSQPQHF.

The CDR3 DNA sequence: TGTGCCATCAGTGAGGCGCGGGCCCTCTCTGGAAACACCATATATTTT. Its translation is CAISEARALSGNTIYF. The chain is built from TRBV10-3 and TRBJ1-3; D not certain. Deletions cut 2 bases from V and 0 bases from J, with 11 bases between. This CDR3 comprises 16 residues. CDR1 and CDR2 (germline): ENHRY, SYGVKD.